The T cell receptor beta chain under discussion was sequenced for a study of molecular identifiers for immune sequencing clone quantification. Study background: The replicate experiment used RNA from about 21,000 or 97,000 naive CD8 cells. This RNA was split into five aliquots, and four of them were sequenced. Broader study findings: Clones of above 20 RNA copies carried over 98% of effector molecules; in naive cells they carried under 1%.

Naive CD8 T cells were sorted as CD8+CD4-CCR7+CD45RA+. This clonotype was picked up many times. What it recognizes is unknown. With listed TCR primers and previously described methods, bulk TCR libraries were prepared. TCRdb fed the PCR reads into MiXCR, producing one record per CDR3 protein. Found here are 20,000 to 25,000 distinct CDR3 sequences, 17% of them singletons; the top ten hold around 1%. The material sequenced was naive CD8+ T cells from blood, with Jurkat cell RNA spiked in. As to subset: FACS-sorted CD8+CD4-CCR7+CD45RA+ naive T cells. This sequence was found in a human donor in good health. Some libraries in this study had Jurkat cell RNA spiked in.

CDR3 in amino acids: CASTPGGTEAFF. The CDR3 DNA follows: TGTGCCAGCACCCCCGGGGGCACTGAAGCTTTCTTT. The chain links TRBV9 to TRBJ1-1; D perhaps matches TRBD1 (5 bases). CDR1 is SGDLS, CDR2 YYNGEE, per germline. V was pared by 6 bases and J by 4 bases, with 10 bases between. The CDR3 consists of 12 residues.